The present TCR beta chain was sequenced within a study of T cell responses to AZD1222 COVID-19 vaccine. Regarding this clone: Its antigen is as yet unknown.

Sequencing used immunoSEQ multiplex PCR; TCRdb keeps in-frame clones, though not all of them. The sample yields 95,000 to 150,000 clones, less than 90% seen once. Broader study findings: White British people made up most donors, females outnumbered males, and clonal diversity was possibly underestimated.

Trimming removed 3 bases from V and 2 bases from J, with 7 bases in between. CDR3 length: 13 amino acids. Germline V gene lookup returns CDR1 SGHDN and CDR2 FVKESK. This chain connects TRBV14 to TRBJ1-1; no reliable D call. This material consisted of peripheral blood, taken on day 0 of AZD1222 vaccination. The TCR was taken from an adult in good health. CDR3 loop: CASSQQANTEAFF. The CDR3 nucleotides are TGTGCCAGCAGCCAGCAGGCTAACACTGAAGCTTTCTTT.